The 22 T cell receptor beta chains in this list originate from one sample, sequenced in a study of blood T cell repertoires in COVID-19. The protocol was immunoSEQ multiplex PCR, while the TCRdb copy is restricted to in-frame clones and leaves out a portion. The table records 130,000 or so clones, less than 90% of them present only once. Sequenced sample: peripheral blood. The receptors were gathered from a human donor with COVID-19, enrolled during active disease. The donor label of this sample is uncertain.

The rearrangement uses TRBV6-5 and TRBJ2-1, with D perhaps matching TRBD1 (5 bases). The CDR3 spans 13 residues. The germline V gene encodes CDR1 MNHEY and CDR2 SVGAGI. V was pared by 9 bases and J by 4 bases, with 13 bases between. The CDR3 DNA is TGTGCCAGTAGAAGGGGCTTTTACAATGAGCAGTTCTTC. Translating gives CASRRGFYNEQFF.

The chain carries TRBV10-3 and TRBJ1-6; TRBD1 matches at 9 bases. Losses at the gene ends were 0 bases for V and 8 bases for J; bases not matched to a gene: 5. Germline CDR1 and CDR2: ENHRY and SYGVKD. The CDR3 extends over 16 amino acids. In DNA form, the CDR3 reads TGTGCCATCAGTGAGTCGGCGGGACAGGGTGATTCACCCCTCCACTTT. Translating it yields CAISESAGQGDSPLHF.

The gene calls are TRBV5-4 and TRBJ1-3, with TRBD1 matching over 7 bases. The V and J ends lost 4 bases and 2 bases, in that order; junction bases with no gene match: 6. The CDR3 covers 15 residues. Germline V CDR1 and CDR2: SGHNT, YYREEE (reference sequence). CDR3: CASSRDRVAGNTIYF. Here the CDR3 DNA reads TGTGCCAGCAGCCGAGACAGGGTTGCTGGAAACACCATATATTTT.

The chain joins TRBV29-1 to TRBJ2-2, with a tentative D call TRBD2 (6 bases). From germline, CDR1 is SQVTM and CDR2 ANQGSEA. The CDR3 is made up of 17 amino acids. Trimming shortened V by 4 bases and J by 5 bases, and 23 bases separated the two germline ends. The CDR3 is CSVGLNPGGVRTGELFF. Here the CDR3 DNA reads TGCAGCGTTGGCCTCAACCCCGGGGGTGTACGTACCGGGGAGCTGTTTTTT.

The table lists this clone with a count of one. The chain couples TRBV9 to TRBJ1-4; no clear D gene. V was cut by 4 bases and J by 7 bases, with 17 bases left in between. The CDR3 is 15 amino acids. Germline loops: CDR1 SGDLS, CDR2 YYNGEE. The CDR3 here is CASSPRPFGGEKLFF. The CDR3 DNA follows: TGTGCCAGCAGCCCCCGCCCTTTTGGAGGTGAAAAACTGTTTTTT.

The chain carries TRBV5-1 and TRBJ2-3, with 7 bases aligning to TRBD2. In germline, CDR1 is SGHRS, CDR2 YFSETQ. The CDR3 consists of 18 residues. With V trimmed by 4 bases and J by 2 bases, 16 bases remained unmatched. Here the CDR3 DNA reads TGCGCCAGCAGCCGAAGACCTAGCGGCGGAGCTAACACAGATACGCAGTATTTT. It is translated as CASSRRPSGGANTDTQYF. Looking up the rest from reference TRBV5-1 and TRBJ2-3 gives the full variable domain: KAGVTQTPRYLIKTRGQQVTLSCSPISGHRSVSWYQQTPGQGLQFLFEYFSETQRNKGNFPGRFSGRQFSNSRSEMNVSTLELGDSALYLCASSRRPSGGANTDTQYFGPGTRLTVL.

CDR3 DNA sequence: TGTGCTAGTGGTTTGGTACAGGGGGAAGGGGGGCTCTCTGGAAACACCATATATTTT. This translates into CASGLVQGEGGLSGNTIYF. V is TRBV12-5 and J is TRBJ1-3; TRBD1 matches at 8 bases. V shed 0 bases and J 0 bases; nucleotides not matched to a gene: 10. The V gene's germline CDR1 is LGHNT and CDR2 FRNRAP. The CDR3 has 19 residues.

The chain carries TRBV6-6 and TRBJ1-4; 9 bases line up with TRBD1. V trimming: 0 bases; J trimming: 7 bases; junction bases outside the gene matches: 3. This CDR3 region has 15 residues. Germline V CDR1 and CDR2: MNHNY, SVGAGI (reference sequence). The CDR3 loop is CASSYSDRGGEKLFF. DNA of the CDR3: TGTGCCAGCAGTTACTCCGACAGGGGGGGTGAAAAACTGTTTTTT.

The DNA of the CDR3 is TGTGCCAGTAGTATCCGGACAGGGAGGTCGGAGACCCAGTACTTC. Its translation is CASSIRTGRSETQYF. The chain links TRBV19 to TRBJ2-5, with TRBD1 identical over 8 bases. The V gene's germline CDR1 is LNHDA and CDR2 SQIVND (reference sequence). The CDR3 runs 15 residues. J was trimmed by 5 bases and V by 3 bases; bases with no gene match: 8.

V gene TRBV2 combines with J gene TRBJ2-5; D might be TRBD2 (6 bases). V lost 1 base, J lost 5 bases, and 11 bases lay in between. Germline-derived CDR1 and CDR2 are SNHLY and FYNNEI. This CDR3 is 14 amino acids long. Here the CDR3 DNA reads TGTGCCAGCAGTGAAGACGGGGGTGCGGAGACCCAGTACTTC. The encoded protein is CASSEDGGAETQYF.

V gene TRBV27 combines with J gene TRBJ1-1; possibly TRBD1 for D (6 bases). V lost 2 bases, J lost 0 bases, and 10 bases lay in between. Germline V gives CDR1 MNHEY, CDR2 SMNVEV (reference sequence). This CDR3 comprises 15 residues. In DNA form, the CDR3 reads TGTGCCAGCAGTTTAAGGGGGAGCGTGAACACTGAAGCTTTCTTT. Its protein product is CASSLRGSVNTEAFF.

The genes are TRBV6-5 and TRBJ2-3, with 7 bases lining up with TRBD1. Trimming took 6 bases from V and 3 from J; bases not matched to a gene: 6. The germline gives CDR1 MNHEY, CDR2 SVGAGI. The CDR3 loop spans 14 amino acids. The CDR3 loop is CASSRQGWTDTQYF. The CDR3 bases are TGTGCCAGCAGCCGACAGGGATGGACAGATACGCAGTATTTT.

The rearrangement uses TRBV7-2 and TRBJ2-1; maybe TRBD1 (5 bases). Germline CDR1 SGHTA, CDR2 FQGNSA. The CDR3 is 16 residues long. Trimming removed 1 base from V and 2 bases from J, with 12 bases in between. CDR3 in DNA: TGTGCCAGCAGCTTAGATCCCAGGGCTGCCTACAATGAGCAGTTCTTC. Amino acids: CASSLDPRAAYNEQFF.

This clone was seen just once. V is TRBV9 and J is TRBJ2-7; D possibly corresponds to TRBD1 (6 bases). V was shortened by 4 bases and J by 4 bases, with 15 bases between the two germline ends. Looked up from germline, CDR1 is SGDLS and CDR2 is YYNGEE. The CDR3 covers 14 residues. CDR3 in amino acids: CASSPRPTGYEQYF. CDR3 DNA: TGTGCCAGCAGCCCCCGCCCCACAGGGTACGAGCAGTACTTC. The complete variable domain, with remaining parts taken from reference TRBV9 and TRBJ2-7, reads DSGVTQTPKHLITATGQRVTLRCSPRSGDLSVYWYQQSLDQGLQFLIQYYNGEERAKGNILERFSAQQFPDLHSELNLSSLELGDSALYFCASSPRPTGYEQYFGPGTRLTVT.

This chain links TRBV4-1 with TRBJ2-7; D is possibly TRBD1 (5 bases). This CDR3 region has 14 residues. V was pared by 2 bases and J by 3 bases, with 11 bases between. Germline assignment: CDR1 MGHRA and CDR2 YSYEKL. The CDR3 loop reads CASSQWQGSYEQYF. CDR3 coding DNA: TGCGCCAGCAGCCAATGGCAGGGCAGCTACGAGCAGTACTTC.

The CDR3: CASSYGGQGHQNYGYTF. CDR3 in DNA: TGTGCCAGCAGTTACGGAGGACAGGGGCACCAAAACTATGGCTACACCTTC. The gene calls are TRBV6-2 or TRBV6-3 and TRBJ1-2, with 9 bases lining up with TRBD1. Per the germline V gene, CDR1 is MNHEY and CDR2 is SVGEGT. V was clipped by 2 bases and J by 2 bases; unmatched bases: 9. CDR3 size: 17 residues.

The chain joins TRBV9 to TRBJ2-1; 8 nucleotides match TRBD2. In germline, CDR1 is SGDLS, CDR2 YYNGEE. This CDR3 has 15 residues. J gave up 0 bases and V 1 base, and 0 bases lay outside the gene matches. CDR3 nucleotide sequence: TGTGCCAGCAGCGTACGGGAGGGCTCCTACAATGAGCAGTTCTTC. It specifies CASSVREGSYNEQFF.

CDR3 sequence: CASSDPGQGAYEQYF. The CDR3 DNA reads as TGTGCCAGCAGTGACCCGGGACAGGGGGCCTACGAGCAGTACTTC. The rearrangement links TRBV6-2 or TRBV6-3 to TRBJ2-7; TRBD1 matches at 11 bases. The CDR3 contains 15 residues. Unmatched junction bases numbered 5, after V lost 5 bases and J lost 2 bases. CDR1 and CDR2 (germline): MNHEY, SVGEGT.

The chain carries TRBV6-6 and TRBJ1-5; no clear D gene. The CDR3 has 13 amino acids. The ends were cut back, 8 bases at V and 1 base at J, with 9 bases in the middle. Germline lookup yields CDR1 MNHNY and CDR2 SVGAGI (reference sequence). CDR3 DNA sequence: TGTGCCAGCGGGGAGATGAGCAATCAGCCCCAGCATTTT. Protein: CASGEMSNQPQHF.

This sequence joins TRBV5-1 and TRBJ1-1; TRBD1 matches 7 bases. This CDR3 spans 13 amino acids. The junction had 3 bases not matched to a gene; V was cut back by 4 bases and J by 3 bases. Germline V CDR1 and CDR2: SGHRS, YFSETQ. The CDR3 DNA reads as TGCGCCAGCAGCCCCCAGGGGGACACTGAAGCTTTCTTT. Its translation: CASSPQGDTEAFF.

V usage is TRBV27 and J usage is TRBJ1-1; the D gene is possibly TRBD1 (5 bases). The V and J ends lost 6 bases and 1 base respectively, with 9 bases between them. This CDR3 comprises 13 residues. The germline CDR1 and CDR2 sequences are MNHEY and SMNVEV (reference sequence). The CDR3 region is CASSEGENTEAFF. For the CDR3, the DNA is TGTGCCAGCAGCGAAGGGGAGAACACTGAAGCTTTCTTT.

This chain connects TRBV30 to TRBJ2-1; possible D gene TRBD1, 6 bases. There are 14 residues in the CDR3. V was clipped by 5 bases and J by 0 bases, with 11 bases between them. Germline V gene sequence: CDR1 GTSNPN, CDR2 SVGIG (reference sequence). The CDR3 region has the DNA TGTGCCTGGGGAACAGGGATCTCCTACAATGAGCAGTTCTTC. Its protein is CAWGTGISYNEQFF.